This TCR beta chain comes out of a study of blood T cell repertoires in COVID-19. Some clones are missing from TCRdb's copy, which holds only in-frame ones; the method was immunoSEQ multiplex PCR. In the table there are about 120,000 clones, around 89% of which are singletons. V gave up 1 base and J gave up 9 bases, with 12 bases separating them. The CDR3 has 12 amino acids. Germline CDR1 is SQVTM and CDR2 is ANQGSEA. The specimen sequenced was peripheral blood. The sequence came from a man between 65 and 85 years old with active or convalescent COVID-19. V is TRBV29-1 and J is TRBJ1-1, with D perhaps matching TRBD1 (5 bases). CDR3 sequence: CSVEAQGRKAFF. DNA for the CDR3: TGCAGCGTTGAAGCCCAGGGAAGGAAAGCTTTCTTT. Based on the CDR3 plus reference TRBV29-1 and TRBJ1-1, the full variable domain is SAVISQKPSRDICQRGTSLTIQCQVDSQVTMMFWYRQQPGQSLTLIATANQGSEATYESGFVIDKFPISRPNLTFSTLTVSNMSPEDSSIYLCSVEAQGRKAFFGQGTRLTVV.